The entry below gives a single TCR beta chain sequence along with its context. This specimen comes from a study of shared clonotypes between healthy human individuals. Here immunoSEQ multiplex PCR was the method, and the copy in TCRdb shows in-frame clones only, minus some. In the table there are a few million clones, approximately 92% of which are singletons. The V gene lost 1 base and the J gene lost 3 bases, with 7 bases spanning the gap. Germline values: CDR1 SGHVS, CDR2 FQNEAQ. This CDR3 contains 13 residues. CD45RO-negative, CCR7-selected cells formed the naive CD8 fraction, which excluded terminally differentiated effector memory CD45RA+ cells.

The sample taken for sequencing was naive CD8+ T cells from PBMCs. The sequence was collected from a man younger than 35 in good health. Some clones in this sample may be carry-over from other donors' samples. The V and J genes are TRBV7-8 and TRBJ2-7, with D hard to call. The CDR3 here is CASSLEGYYEQYF. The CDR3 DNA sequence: TGTGCCAGCAGCTTAGAAGGATACTACGAGCAGTACTTC.